Presented here are 20 T cell receptor beta chains from one specimen sequenced in a study of response to subunit inactivated influenza vaccine. TCRdb reprocessed the RT-PCR reads via MiXCR and lists one record per CDR3 protein. The table records hundreds of thousands of distinct CDR3 sequences, 10% to 15% of them present only once. The sample in question was PBMCs from blood, obtained on the day of vaccination. These receptors all stem from a man aged 50 or older who received an inactivated influenza vaccine.

This clonotype appeared many times. This chain links TRBV28 with TRBJ1-1, with 7 bases that match TRBD1. Germline V gene lookup returns CDR1 MDHEN and CDR2 SYDVKM. This CDR3 is 16 amino acids long. J lost 0 bases, V lost 6 bases, and 10 bases had no gene match. CDR3 in amino acids: CASRTQGWVMNTEAFF. CDR3 nucleotide sequence: TGTGCCAGCAGGACACAGGGGTGGGTGATGAACACTGAAGCTTTCTTT. The full variable domain, rest sourced from reference TRBV28 and TRBJ1-1, is DVKVTQSSRYLVKRTGEKVFLECVQDMDHENMFWYRQDPGLGLRLIYFSYDVKMKEKGDIPEGYSVSREKKERFSLILESASTNQTSMYLCASRTQGWVMNTEAFFGQGTRLTVV.

This chain links TRBV7-2 with TRBJ1-5; D is ambiguous. This CDR3 contains 14 residues. V lost 5 bases to trimming and J lost 0 bases, with 8 bases between them. Germline lookup yields CDR1 SGHTA and CDR2 FQGNSA. CDR3 nucleotide sequence: TGTGCCAGCAGCAGAGCGTATAGCAATCAGCCCCAGCATTTT. This codes for CASSRAYSNQPQHF.

This clonotype came up many times. The genes are TRBV9 and TRBJ2-1; D may correspond to TRBD1 or TRBD2 (5 bases each). In germline, CDR1 is SGDLS, CDR2 YYNGEE. The CDR3 contains 14 residues. The V end lost 4 bases, the J end lost 8 bases, and 16 bases lay between the germline ends. The CDR3 nucleotides are TGTGCCAGCAGCCCCACAAGAGTGGGGGATGAGCAGTTCTTC. It is translated as CASSPTRVGDEQFF.

V usage is TRBV15 and J usage is TRBJ2-1, with 8 nucleotides matching TRBD2. This CDR3 spans 14 amino acids. The V gene's germline CDR1 is LNHNV and CDR2 YYDKDF (reference sequence). J was trimmed by 3 bases and V by 5 bases; bases with no gene match: 3. The CDR3 protein is CATSPGLDYNEQFF. The CDR3 region has the DNA TGTGCCACCAGCCCGGGACTAGACTACAATGAGCAGTTCTTC.

This clonotype was counted between two and nine times. The chain uses TRBV5-5 and TRBJ1-4, with D tentatively TRBD1 (5 bases). Germline V gene data show CDR1 as SGHKS and CDR2 as YYEKEE (reference sequence). The V and J ends lost 2 bases and 4 bases respectively, with 9 bases between them. This CDR3 region has 14 residues. The CDR3 DNA follows: TGTGCCAGCAGCTTCCGACAGTATAATGAAAAACTGTTTTTT. Protein sequence: CASSFRQYNEKLFF.

V and J are TRBV10-3 and TRBJ1-1; D is undetermined. The V end lost 7 bases, the J end lost 5 bases, and 14 bases lay between the germline ends. The CDR3 extends over 13 amino acids. Germline loops: CDR1 ENHRY, CDR2 SYGVKD. CDR3 DNA sequence: TGTGCCATCAAGGGCCCCGAGGGAACTGAAGCTTTCTTT. This codes for CAIKGPEGTEAFF.

There are a few counts of this clonotype. V gene TRBV7-2 combines with J gene TRBJ2-5; 8 nucleotides line up with TRBD2. Per germline, CDR1 SGHTA and CDR2 FQGNSA. Trimming removed 5 bases from V and 5 bases from J; junction bases left unmatched: 13. The CDR3 runs to 16 residues. The CDR3 loop reads CASSPPGGGVLETQYF. CDR3 DNA: TGTGCCAGCAGCCCCCCCGGGGGGGGGGTGTTGGAGACCCAGTACTTC.

This clonotype was detected many times. The chain couples TRBV2 to TRBJ2-2; D is tentatively TRBD1 or TRBD2 (5 bases each). This CDR3 comprises 16 residues. V lost 3 bases and J 0 bases, leaving 11 bases between the germline ends. Germline values: CDR1 SNHLY, CDR2 FYNNEI. CDR3 sequence reads: CASSEGWDPNTGELFF. The CDR3, as DNA: TGTGCCAGCAGTGAGGGGTGGGACCCGAACACCGGGGAGCTGTTTTTT.

This clonotype was counted ten times or more. The chain joins TRBV12-3 or TRBV12-4 to TRBJ2-5; D call uncertain. The length of the CDR3 is 15 residues. The ends were cut back, 7 bases at V and 0 bases at J, with 15 bases in the middle. Here the CDR3 reads CASTLGWWNQETQYF. DNA for the CDR3: TGTGCCAGCACCCTCGGTTGGTGGAACCAAGAGACCCAGTACTTC.

The chain uses TRBV5-1 and TRBJ2-1, with 7 bases matching TRBD1. CDR1 is SGHRS and CDR2 is YFSETQ in the germline V gene. This CDR3 comprises 15 residues. V shed 2 bases and J 4 bases; nucleotides not matched to a gene: 6. DNA of the CDR3: TGCGCCAGCAGCTTACCAGACAGGGTGTACAATGAGCAGTTCTTC. It yields the protein CASSLPDRVYNEQFF. The full variable domain, with the rest looked up from reference TRBV5-1 and TRBJ2-1, is KAGVTQTPRYLIKTRGQQVTLSCSPISGHRSVSWYQQTPGQGLQFLFEYFSETQRNKGNFPGRFSGRQFSNSRSEMNVSTLELGDSALYLCASSLPDRVYNEQFFGPGTRLTVL.

The gene calls are TRBV11-2 and TRBJ2-3; D gene uncertain. V was pared by 5 bases and J by 2 bases, with 14 bases between. CDR1 and CDR2 from the germline V gene are SGHAT and FQNNGV. The CDR3 length is 15 residues. The CDR3 DNA reads as TGTGCCAGCAGCGCCGGACCGAAAGCCACAGATACGCAGTATTTT. Translating gives CASSAGPKATDTQYF.

This clonotype was recorded a few times. J is TRBJ2-7 and V is TRBV4-3; no firm D call. CDR3 length: 16 amino acids. Looked up from germline, CDR1 is LGHNA and CDR2 is YSLEER. V dropped 2 bases and J dropped 0 bases, with 14 bases sitting between them. CDR3 sequence reads: CASSQFAYLDSYEQYF. CDR3 coding DNA: TGCGCCAGCAGCCAATTTGCCTACCTGGACTCCTACGAGCAGTACTTC.

The V call is TRBV12-3 or TRBV12-4, the J call TRBJ2-1; perhaps D is TRBD1 or TRBD2 (5 bases each). CDR3 length: 14 amino acids. V lost 4 bases to trimming and J lost 7 bases, with 14 bases between them. CDR3 loop: CASSWGRGANEQFF. The CDR3 nucleotides are TGTGCCAGCAGTTGGGGTCGAGGGGCGAATGAGCAGTTCTTC.

This clonotype was detected only a few times. The genes are TRBV5-1 and TRBJ2-5; D is ambiguous. The germline V and J ends were trimmed by 0 bases and 2 bases, with 8 bases remaining between them. The germline CDR1 and CDR2 sequences are SGHRS and YFSETQ. The CDR3 runs to 14 residues. This chain's CDR3 is CASSLAQMQETQYF. CDR3 nucleotides: TGCGCCAGCAGCTTGGCCCAGATGCAAGAGACCCAGTACTTC.

This clonotype was found a few times. The chain links TRBV11-3 to TRBJ2-3; D may match TRBD1 or TRBD2 (6 bases each). Trimming stripped 5 bases from V and 6 bases from J, with 15 bases between. The CDR3 runs to 14 residues. Germline assignment: CDR1 SGHNT and CDR2 YENEEA. CDR3 coding DNA: TGTGCCAGCAGCCCTAGGGGGGCGTTGGATACGCAGTATTTT. Translating gives CASSPRGALDTQYF.

In its sample, this clonotype was seen a few times. The V gene is TRBV7-2, the J gene TRBJ2-7; D gene uncertain. Trimming removed 2 bases from V and 3 bases from J, with 14 bases in between. The CDR3 runs to 15 residues. Germline V CDR1 and CDR2: SGHTA, FQGNSA. CDR3 amino acids: CASSLMAELYYEQYF. DNA of the CDR3: TGTGCCAGCAGCTTAATGGCAGAGCTCTACTACGAGCAGTACTTC.

The chain is built from TRBV20-1 and TRBJ2-7; 8 bases are shared with TRBD2. V lost 3 bases and J lost 7; bases outside the gene matches: 5. This CDR3 contains 12 residues. Germline V gene data show CDR1 as DFQATT and CDR2 as SNEGSKA (reference sequence). CDR3 in DNA: TGCAGTGCTAGCGGGGGGGCCTGGGAGCAGTACTTC. It specifies CSASGGAWEQYF.

The table lists this clonotype with many counts. A junction end diverges from the germline sequence, so it may reflect a read error. The rearrangement uses TRBV28 and TRBJ2-1; TRBD2 aligns across 7 bases. CDR3 size: 14 residues. Germline loops: CDR1 MDHEN, CDR2 SYDVKM. CDR3 sequence: CASRPGGSYNEQFF. CDR3 nucleotide sequence: TGCGCCAGCCGGCCTGGCGGGAGTTACAATGAGCAGTTCTTC.

This clonotype was observed a few times. The CDR3 DNA follows: TGTGCCAGCAGCCCGGACCCTCTTAAGGGAGATACGCAGTATTTT. It is translated as CASSPDPLKGDTQYF. This sequence joins TRBV5-6 and TRBJ2-3; D ambiguous. This CDR3 is 15 amino acids long. Germline V lookup: CDR1 SGHDT, CDR2 YYEEEE. Trimming shortened V by 4 bases and J by 5 bases, and 17 bases separated the two germline ends.

The chain links TRBV20-1 to TRBJ2-3, with a possible D match to TRBD1 (6 bases). The CDR3 is made up of 14 amino acids. Trimming removed 3 bases from V and 2 bases from J, with 12 bases in between. Germline V gives CDR1 DFQATT, CDR2 SNEGSKA (reference sequence). CDR3 DNA sequence: TGCAGTGCTAGGCCCTGGACAGCCACAGATACGCAGTATTTT. Translated: CSARPWTATDTQYF.